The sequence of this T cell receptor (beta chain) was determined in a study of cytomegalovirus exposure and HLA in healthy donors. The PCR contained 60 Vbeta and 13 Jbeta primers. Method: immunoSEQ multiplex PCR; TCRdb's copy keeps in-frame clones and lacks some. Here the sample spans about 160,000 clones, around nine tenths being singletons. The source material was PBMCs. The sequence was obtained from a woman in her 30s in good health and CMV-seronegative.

The CDR3 loop is CASSGGYNEQFF. The DNA of the CDR3 is TGTGCCAGCAGTGGCGGCTACAATGAGCAGTTCTTC. The chain employs TRBV2 and TRBJ2-1; no clear D. Germline V CDR1 and CDR2: SNHLY, FYNNEI. V was clipped by 4 bases and J by 3 bases, with 4 bases between them. The CDR3 covers 12 residues.